This record looks at one T cell receptor beta chain sequence and its context. This receptor's antigen is unknown. Per-base quality was not reported, and no clone a single base away is much larger than it. This entry belongs to a study of blood T cell repertoires in COVID-19 (dated by TCRdb to 2019 to 2021). General notes on the study: Collaborator samples came from the United States, Italy and Spain and covered acute and convalescent phases of COVID-19. The material from the prospective study consisted of cDNA or gDNA derived from T cells, B-cell-depleted T cells, or PBMCs. Samples were obtained from the ongoing ImmuneRACE study (first 160 participants) and from 1,254 subjects provided by 6 global collaborators. The dataset comprised deeply sampled blood TCRbeta repertoires from subjects exposed to, actively infected with, or recovered from COVID-19. The repertoires were made available in a free public database intended to serve as a resource for research on the immune response to SARS-CoV-2. Nearly every sample came with metadata listing a de-identified subject ID, COVID-19 status, age in years and sex. Where available, HLA class I and class II types were taken from metadata supplied by the sample provider and were not determined by assay-based typing.

What the study reported, not specific to this receptor: How much clinical and demographic metadata was included differed by source and by participant, and the metadata was provided uncurated.

The immunoSEQ Assay, a bias-controlled multiplex PCR, was used to amplify TCRbeta CDR3 regions from genomic DNA. Concerning the study's data processing: Within the assay, amplification of reference gene primers was used to estimate how many nucleated cells each sample contained. To quantify the absolute abundance of each unique TCRbeta CDR3 rearrangement, sequence reads were collapsed and filtered. For each sample, productive Simpson clonality was calculated by taking the square root of Simpson's diversity index across productive rearrangements. Entries here come from immuneACCESS through TCRdb and include only in-frame sequences with V and J called. Some clones fail to appear in such tables; in the studies checked, an unresolved V gene covers under half of the shortfall, and the cause of the remainder is unknown. V and J calls and clone size are those listed in that table; D and trimming were worked out from the DNA. In this sample the table shows roughly 250,000 clones, about 88% of which occur a single time. 0.95% to 1% of the sample is held by the ten biggest clonotypes.

Samples from volunteer blood donors who had recovered from COVID-19 were contributed by a second Seattle source. Whole blood was collected in K2EDTA tubes by collaborating institutions according to the institutions' own protocols. Collaborator samples were shipped for TCRbeta analysis as frozen whole blood, isolated PBMCs, or DNA extracted from either sample type. Per the germline V gene (reference sequence), SGHNT is the CDR1 and YYREEE is the CDR2. Reading from cysteine to phenylalanine, the CDR3 counts 15 amino acids. Only the CDR3 DNA stays, 45 bases, in frame from base 1. At the junction V is shortened by 0 bases and J by 4 bases; bases outside the gene matches: 5.

The rearrangement joined TRBV5-4 to TRBJ2-5; 8 junctional bases match TRBD2. The source material was peripheral blood. The TCR was taken from a woman in her 40s who had recovered from COVID-19. In nucleotides, the sequence is TGTGCCAGCAGCTTGGAGGTTCTAGCGGGAGAGACCCAGTACTTC. It is translated as CASSLEVLAGETQYF.